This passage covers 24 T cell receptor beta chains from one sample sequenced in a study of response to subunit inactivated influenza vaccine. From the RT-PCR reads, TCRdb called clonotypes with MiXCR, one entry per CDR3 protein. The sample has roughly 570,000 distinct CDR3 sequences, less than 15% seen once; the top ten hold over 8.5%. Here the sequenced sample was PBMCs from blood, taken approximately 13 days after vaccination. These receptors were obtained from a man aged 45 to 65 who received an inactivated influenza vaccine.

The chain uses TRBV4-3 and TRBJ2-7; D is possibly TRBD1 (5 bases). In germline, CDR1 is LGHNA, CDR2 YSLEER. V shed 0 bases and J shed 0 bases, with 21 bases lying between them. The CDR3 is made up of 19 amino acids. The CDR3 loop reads CASSQDLVVTVDSSYEQYF. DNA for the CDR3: TGCGCCAGCAGCCAAGATCTAGTAGTAACCGTAGACAGCTCCTACGAGCAGTACTTC.

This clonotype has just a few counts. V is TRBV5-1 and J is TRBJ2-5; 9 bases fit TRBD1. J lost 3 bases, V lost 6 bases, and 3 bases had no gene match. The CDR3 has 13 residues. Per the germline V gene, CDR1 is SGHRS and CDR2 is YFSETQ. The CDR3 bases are TGCGCCAGCAAAAGGACAGGGGAAGAGACCCAGTACTTC. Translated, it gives CASKRTGEETQYF. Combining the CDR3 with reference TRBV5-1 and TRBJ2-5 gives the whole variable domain KAGVTQTPRYLIKTRGQQVTLSCSPISGHRSVSWYQQTPGQGLQFLFEYFSETQRNKGNFPGRFSGRQFSNSRSEMNVSTLELGDSALYLCASKRTGEETQYFGPGTRLLVL.

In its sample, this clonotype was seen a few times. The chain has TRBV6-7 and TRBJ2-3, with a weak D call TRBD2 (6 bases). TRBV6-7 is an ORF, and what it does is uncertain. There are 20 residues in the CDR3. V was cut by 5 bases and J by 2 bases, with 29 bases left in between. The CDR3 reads CASSGFLLAPVPSNTDTQYF. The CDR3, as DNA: TGTGCCAGCAGTGGCTTCTTACTAGCTCCAGTACCTTCGAACACAGATACGCAGTATTTT.

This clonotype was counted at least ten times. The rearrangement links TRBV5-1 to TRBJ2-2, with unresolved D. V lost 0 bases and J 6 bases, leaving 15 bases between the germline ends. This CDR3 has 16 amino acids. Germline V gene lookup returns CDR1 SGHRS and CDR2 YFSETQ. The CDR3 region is CASSLVLSRWAGELFF. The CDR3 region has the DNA TGCGCCAGCAGCTTGGTCCTTAGTCGGTGGGCCGGGGAGCTGTTTTTT. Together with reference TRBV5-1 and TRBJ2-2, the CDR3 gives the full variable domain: KAGVTQTPRYLIKTRGQQVTLSCSPISGHRSVSWYQQTPGQGLQFLFEYFSETQRNKGNFPGRFSGRQFSNSRSEMNVSTLELGDSALYLCASSLVLSRWAGELFFGEGSRLTVL.

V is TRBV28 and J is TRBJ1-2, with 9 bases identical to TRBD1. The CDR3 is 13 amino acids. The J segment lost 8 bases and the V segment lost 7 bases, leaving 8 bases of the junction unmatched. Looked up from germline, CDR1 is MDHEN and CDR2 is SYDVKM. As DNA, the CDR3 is TGTGCCAGCATCGGGGACAGGGCTGGCGGCTACACCTTC. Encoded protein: CASIGDRAGGYTF.

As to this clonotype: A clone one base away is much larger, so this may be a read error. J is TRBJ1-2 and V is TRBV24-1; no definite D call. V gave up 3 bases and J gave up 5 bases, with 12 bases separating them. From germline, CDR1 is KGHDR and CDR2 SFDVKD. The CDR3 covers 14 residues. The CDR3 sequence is CATSDPHFRYGYTF. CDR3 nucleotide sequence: TGTGCCACCAGTGATCCTCACTTCCGTTATGGCTACACCTTC.

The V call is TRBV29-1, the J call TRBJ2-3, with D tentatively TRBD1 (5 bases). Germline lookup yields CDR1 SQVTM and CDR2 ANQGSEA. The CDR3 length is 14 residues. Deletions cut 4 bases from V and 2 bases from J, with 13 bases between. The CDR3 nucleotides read TGCAGCGTTGCCCCAAGGGGAAACACAGATACGCAGTATTTT. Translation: CSVAPRGNTDTQYF.

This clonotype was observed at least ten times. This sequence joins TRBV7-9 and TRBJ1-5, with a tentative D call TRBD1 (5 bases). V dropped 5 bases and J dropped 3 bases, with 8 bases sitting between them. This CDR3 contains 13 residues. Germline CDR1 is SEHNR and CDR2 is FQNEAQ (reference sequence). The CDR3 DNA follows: TGTGCCAGCAGCGAGGACAACAATCAGCCCCAGCATTTT. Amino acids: CASSEDNNQPQHF.

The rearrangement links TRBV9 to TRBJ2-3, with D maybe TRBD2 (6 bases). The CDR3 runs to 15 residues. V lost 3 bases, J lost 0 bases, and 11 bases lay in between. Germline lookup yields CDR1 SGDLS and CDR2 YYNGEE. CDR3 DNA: TGTGCCAGCAGCGGTCGTGGAGGGAGCACAGATACGCAGTATTTT. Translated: CASSGRGGSTDTQYF.

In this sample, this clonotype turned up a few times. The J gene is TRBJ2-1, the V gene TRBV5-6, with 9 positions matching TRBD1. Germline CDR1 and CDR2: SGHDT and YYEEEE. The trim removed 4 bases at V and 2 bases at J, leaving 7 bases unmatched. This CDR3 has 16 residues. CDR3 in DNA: TGTGCCAGCAGCCATGCCGGGACAGGGCCCTACAATGAGCAGTTCTTC. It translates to CASSHAGTGPYNEQFF.

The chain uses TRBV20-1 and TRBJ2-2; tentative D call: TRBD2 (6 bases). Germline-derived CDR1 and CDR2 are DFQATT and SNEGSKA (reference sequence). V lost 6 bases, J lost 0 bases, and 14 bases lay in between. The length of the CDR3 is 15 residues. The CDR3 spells CSAKRAAPNTGELFF. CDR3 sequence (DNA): TGCAGTGCCAAGCGGGCCGCCCCGAACACCGGGGAGCTGTTTTTT.

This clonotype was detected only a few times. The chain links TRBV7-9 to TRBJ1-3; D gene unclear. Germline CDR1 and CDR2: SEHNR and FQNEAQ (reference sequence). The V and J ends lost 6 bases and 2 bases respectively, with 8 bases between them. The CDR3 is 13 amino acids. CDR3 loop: CASRPGAGNTIYF. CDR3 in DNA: TGTGCCAGCAGGCCGGGTGCTGGAAACACCATATATTTT.

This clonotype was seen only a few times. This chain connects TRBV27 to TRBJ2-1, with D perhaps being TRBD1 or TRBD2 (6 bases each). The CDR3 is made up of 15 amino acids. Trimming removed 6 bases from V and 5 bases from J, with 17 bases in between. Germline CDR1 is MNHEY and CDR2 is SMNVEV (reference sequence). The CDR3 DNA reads TGTGCCAGCAGCAGAGGGGGGAGACGCCACAATGAGCAGTTCTTC. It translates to CASSRGGRRHNEQFF.

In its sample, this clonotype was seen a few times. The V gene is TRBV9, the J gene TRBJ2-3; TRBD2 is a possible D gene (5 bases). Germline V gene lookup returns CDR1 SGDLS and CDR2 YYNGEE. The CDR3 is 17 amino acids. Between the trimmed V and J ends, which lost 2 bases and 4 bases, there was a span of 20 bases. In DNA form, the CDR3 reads TGTGCCAGCAGCGTGGGCACCCTAGCTAGTCTGGCAGATACGCAGTATTTT. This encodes CASSVGTLASLADTQYF. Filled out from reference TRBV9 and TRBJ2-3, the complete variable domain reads DSGVTQTPKHLITATGQRVTLRCSPRSGDLSVYWYQQSLDQGLQFLIQYYNGEERAKGNILERFSAQQFPDLHSELNLSSLELGDSALYFCASSVGTLASLADTQYFGPGTRLTVL.

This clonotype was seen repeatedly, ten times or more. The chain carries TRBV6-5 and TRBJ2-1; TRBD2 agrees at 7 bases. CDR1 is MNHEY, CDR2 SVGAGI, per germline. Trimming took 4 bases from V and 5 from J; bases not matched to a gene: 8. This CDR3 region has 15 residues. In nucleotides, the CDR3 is TGTGCCAGCAGTTCGGACCGGGACTACCACAATGAGCAGTTCTTC. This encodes CASSSDRDYHNEQFF.

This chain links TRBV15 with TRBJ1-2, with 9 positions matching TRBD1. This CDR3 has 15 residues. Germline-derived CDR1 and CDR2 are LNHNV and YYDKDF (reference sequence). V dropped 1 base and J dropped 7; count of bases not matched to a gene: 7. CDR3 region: CATSRGRDRVFGYTF. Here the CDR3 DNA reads TGTGCCACCAGCAGAGGAAGGGACAGGGTTTTTGGCTACACCTTC. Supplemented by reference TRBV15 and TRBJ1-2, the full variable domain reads DAMVIQNPRYQVTQFGKPVTLSCSQTLNHNVMYWYQQKSSQAPKLLFHYYDKDFNNEADTPDNFQSRRPNTSFCFLDIRSPGLGDTAMYLCATSRGRDRVFGYTFGSGTRLTVV.

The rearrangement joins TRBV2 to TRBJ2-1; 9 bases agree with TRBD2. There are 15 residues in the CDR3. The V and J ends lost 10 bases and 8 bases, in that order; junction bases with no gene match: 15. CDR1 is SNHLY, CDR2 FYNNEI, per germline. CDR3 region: CAIAPPAGGLDEQFF. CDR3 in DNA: TGTGCCATCGCCCCCCCAGCGGGGGGTCTAGATGAGCAGTTCTTC.

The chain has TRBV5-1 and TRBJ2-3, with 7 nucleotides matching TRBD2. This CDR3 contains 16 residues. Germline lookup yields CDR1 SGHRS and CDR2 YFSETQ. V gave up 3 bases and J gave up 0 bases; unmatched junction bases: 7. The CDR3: CASSSGTKSSTDTQYF. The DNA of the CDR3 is TGCGCCAGCAGCTCTGGGACTAAATCTAGCACAGATACGCAGTATTTT.

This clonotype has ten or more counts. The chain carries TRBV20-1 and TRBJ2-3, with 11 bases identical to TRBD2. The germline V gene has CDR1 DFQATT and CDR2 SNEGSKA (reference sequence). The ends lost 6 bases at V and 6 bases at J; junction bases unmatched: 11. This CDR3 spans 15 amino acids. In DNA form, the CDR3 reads TGCAGTGCGACGCTAGCGGGAGGTTTGGGCGATACGCAGTATTTT. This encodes CSATLAGGLGDTQYF.

CDR3 sequence: CASSLRSGRGGAQETQYF. CDR3 sequence (DNA): TGTGCCAGCAGCTTACGGTCAGGGAGAGGGGGGGCTCAAGAGACCCAGTACTTC. The V and J genes are TRBV11-2 and TRBJ2-5; D possibly corresponds to TRBD2 (7 bases). The length of the CDR3 is 18 residues. Germline V gives CDR1 SGHAT, CDR2 FQNNGV. The V and J ends lost 2 bases and 2 bases respectively, with 21 bases between them.

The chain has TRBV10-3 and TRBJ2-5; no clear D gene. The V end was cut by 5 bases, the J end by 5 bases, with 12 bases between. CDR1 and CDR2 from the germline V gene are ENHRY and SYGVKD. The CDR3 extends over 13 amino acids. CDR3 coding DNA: TGTGCCATCAGTCAGGCGGTACAGGAGACCCAGTACTTC. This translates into CAISQAVQETQYF.

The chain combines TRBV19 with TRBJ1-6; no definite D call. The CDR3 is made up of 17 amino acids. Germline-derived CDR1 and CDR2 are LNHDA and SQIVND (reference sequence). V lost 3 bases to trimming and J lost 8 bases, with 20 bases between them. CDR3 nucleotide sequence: TGTGCCAGTAGTATTGGGCATGGCAGTTTCTCCTATTCACCCCTCCACTTT. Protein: CASSIGHGSFSYSPLHF.

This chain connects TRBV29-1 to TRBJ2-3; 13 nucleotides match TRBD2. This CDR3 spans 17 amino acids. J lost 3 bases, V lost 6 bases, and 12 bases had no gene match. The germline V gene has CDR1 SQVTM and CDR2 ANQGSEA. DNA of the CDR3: TGCAGCGTCCCGATAGCATGGACTAGCGGGAGAACAGATACGCAGTATTTT. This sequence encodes CSVPIAWTSGRTDTQYF.

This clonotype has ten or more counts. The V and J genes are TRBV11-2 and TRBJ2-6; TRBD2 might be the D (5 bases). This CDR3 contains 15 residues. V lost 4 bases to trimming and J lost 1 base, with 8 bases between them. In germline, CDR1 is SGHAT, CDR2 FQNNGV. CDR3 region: CASSSRVSGANVLTF. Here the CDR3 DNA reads TGTGCCAGCAGCTCGAGGGTATCTGGGGCCAACGTCCTGACTTTC.